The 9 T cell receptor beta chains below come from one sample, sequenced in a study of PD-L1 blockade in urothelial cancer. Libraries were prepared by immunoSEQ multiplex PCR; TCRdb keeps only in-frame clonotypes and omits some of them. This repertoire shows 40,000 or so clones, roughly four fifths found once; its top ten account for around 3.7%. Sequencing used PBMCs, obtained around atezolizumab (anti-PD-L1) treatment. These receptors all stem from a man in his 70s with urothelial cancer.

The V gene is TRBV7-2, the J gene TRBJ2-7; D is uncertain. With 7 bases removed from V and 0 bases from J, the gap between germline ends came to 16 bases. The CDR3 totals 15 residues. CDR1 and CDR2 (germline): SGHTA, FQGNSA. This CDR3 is CASTTSEVSSYEQYF. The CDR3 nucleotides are TGTGCCAGCACCACCTCTGAGGTTAGCTCCTACGAGCAGTACTTC.

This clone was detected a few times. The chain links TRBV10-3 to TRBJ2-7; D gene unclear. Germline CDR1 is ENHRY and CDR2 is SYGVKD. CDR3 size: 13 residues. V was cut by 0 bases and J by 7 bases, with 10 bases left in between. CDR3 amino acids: CAISESLDGEQYF. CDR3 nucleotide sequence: TGTGCCATCAGTGAGTCTTTAGATGGTGAGCAGTACTTC.

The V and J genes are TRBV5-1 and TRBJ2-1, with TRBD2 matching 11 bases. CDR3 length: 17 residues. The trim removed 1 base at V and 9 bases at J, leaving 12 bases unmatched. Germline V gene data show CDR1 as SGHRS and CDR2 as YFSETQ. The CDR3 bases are TGCGCCAGCAGCTTGATTTCCGCGACTAGCGGGAATAGTGAGCAGTTCTTC. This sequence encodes CASSLISATSGNSEQFF.

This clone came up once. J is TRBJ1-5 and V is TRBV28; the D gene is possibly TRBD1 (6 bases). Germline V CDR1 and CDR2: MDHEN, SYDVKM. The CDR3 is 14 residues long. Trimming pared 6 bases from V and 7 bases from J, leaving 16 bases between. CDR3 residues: CASSTPGVGQPQHF. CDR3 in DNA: TGTGCCAGCAGCACCCCAGGGGTCGGCCAGCCCCAGCATTTT.

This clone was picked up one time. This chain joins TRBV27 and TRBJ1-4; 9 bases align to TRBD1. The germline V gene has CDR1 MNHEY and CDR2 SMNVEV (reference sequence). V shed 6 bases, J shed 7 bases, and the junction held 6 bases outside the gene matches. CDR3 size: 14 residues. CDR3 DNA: TGTGCCAGCAGGAGACAGGGGGGAAGTGAAAAACTGTTTTTT. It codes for CASRRQGGSEKLFF.

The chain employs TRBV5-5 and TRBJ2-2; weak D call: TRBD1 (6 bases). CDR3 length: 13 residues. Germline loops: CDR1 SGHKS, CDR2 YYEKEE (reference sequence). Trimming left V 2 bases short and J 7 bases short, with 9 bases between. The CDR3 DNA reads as TGTGCCAGCAGCTTAACAGGGAACGGGGAGCTGTTTTTT. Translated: CASSLTGNGELFF.

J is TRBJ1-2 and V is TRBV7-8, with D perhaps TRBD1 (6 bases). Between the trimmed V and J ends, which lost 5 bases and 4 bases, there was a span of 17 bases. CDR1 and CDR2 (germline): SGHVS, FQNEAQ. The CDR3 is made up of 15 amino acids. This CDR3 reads CASSPRGRDTYGYTF. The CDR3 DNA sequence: TGTGCCAGCAGCCCACGGGGGAGGGACACCTATGGCTACACCTTC.

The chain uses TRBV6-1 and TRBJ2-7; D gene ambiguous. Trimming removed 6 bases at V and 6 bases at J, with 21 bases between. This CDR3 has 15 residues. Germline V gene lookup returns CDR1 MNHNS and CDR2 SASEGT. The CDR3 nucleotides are TGTGCCAGCAGCGAACCCGGCGAGCAGGATCTCGAGCAGTACTTC. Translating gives CASSEPGEQDLEQYF.

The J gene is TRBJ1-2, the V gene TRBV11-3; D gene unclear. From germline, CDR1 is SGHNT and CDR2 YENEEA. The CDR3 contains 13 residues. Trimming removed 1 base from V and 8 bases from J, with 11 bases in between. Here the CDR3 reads CASSLGPAEGYTF. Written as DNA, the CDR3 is TGTGCCAGCAGCTTAGGCCCTGCCGAGGGCTACACCTTC.